The 20 T cell receptor beta chains below come from one sample, sequenced in a study of T cells in Graves' hyperthyroidism and ophthalmopathy. Amplification targeted TCR beta CDR3 regions from RNA transcripts. A set of HTBI primers served as the primers for a first-round RT-PCR of the TCR CDR3. TCRdb itself ran the multiplex PCR reads through MiXCR, one entry per CDR3 protein. This repertoire shows around 340,000 distinct CDR3 sequences, about 18% found once; its top ten account for roughly 49%. The sequencing input was blood. The receptors come from a woman between 50 and 59 years old with Graves' hyperthyroidism.

This clonotype was recorded a few times. This chain connects TRBV5-1 to TRBJ2-3, with 7 positions matching TRBD1. Germline CDR1 SGHRS, CDR2 YFSETQ. The CDR3 is 15 amino acids. V gave up 4 bases and J gave up 0 bases; unmatched junction bases: 5. The CDR3 sequence: CASSGWDSSTDTQYF. CDR3 nucleotide sequence: TGCGCCAGCAGCGGGTGGGACAGCAGCACAGATACGCAGTATTTT.

V usage is TRBV27 and J usage is TRBJ2-1, with 7 bases fitting TRBD1. Germline loops: CDR1 MNHEY, CDR2 SMNVEV (reference sequence). With V trimmed by 0 bases and J by 7 bases, 6 bases remained unmatched. The CDR3 has 15 residues. The DNA for the CDR3 is TGTGCCAGCAGTTTATCGACGTGGGACAGTAATGAGCAGTTCTTC. Protein product: CASSLSTWDSNEQFF.

This clonotype was observed many times. The gene calls are TRBV5-1 and TRBJ1-4; a weak D match, TRBD1 (6 bases). V lost 4 bases and J lost 8, with 15 bases in between. CDR3 length equals 14 residues. Germline V gene lookup returns CDR1 SGHRS and CDR2 YFSETQ. The CDR3 DNA sequence: TGCGCCAGCAGCGTCGGACAGATGGAGGAAAAACTGTTTTTT. This gives the protein CASSVGQMEEKLFF. Together with reference TRBV5-1 and TRBJ1-4, the CDR3 gives the full variable domain: KAGVTQTPRYLIKTRGQQVTLSCSPISGHRSVSWYQQTPGQGLQFLFEYFSETQRNKGNFPGRFSGRQFSNSRSEMNVSTLELGDSALYLCASSVGQMEEKLFFGSGTQLSVL.

This clonotype showed up just a few times. This rearrangement joins TRBV25-1 to TRBJ1-1; possible D gene TRBD1, 5 bases. CDR1 and CDR2 from the germline V gene are MGHDK and SYGVNS. V lost 8 bases and J lost 1, with 11 bases in between. The CDR3 contains 13 residues. CDR3 DNA sequence: TGTGCCAGCGCAGGGACGGAGAACACTGAAGCTTTCTTT. It encodes CASAGTENTEAFF.

This clonotype appeared a few times. This chain links TRBV6-1 with TRBJ1-6; 9 bases fit TRBD1. CDR3 length: 16 residues. Looked up from germline, CDR1 is MNHNS and CDR2 is SASEGT. The J segment lost 7 bases and the V segment lost 7 bases, leaving 11 bases of the junction unmatched. The CDR3 loop reads CASTLMTGGQNSPLHF. DNA for the CDR3: TGTGCCAGCACTTTAATGACAGGGGGTCAAAATTCACCCCTCCACTTT.

This clonotype was recorded once. This chain joins TRBV14 and TRBJ1-1; D remains ambiguous. The CDR3 runs 15 residues. From germline, CDR1 is SGHDN and CDR2 FVKESK. Trimming shortened V by 3 bases and J by 0 bases, and 11 bases separated the two germline ends. In DNA form, the CDR3 reads TGTGCCAGCAGCCACGGCGGCCGGCTGAACACTGAAGCTTTCTTT. Amino acids: CASSHGGRLNTEAFF.

At least ten counts were recorded for this clonotype. The chain recombines TRBV28 with TRBJ2-5; either TRBD1 or TRBD2 may fit D (6 bases each). V was cut by 6 bases and J by 4 bases, with 12 bases left in between. The CDR3 has 13 residues. Per germline, CDR1 MDHEN and CDR2 SYDVKM. CDR3 nucleotide sequence: TGTGCCAGCAGGCTACAGGGAGGAGAGACCCAGTACTTC. As protein: CASRLQGGETQYF. Supplemented by reference TRBV28 and TRBJ2-5, the full variable domain reads DVKVTQSSRYLVKRTGEKVFLECVQDMDHENMFWYRQDPGLGLRLIYFSYDVKMKEKGDIPEGYSVSREKKERFSLILESASTNQTSMYLCASRLQGGETQYFGPGTRLLVL.

This clonotype has just a few counts. The V call is TRBV5-1, the J call TRBJ1-1, with TRBD1 identical over 7 bases. Germline trimming cut 3 bases from V and 1 base from J; bases unmatched to any gene: 9. The CDR3 length is 16 residues. In germline, CDR1 is SGHRS, CDR2 YFSETQ. The CDR3 DNA reads as TGCGCCAGCAGCTCATTAGGGGGCGACGAGAACACTGAAGCTTTCTTT. Translated, it gives CASSSLGGDENTEAFF. The full variable domain, with the rest looked up from reference TRBV5-1 and TRBJ1-1, is KAGVTQTPRYLIKTRGQQVTLSCSPISGHRSVSWYQQTPGQGLQFLFEYFSETQRNKGNFPGRFSGRQFSNSRSEMNVSTLELGDSALYLCASSSLGGDENTEAFFGQGTRLTVV.

This clonotype was counted between two and nine times. The rearrangement uses TRBV2 and TRBJ2-1; 8 bases line up with TRBD1. V gave up 6 bases and J gave up 5 bases; unmatched junction bases: 6. This CDR3 spans 14 amino acids. CDR1 is SNHLY and CDR2 is FYNNEI in the germline V gene. CDR3 region: CASSRTGNNNEQFF. CDR3 DNA: TGTGCCAGCAGCAGGACAGGGAACAACAATGAGCAGTTCTTC. The complete variable domain, with remaining parts taken from reference TRBV2 and TRBJ2-1, reads EPEVTQTPSHQVTQMGQEVILRCVPISNHLYFYWYRQILGQKVEFLVSFYNNEISEKSEIFDDQFSVERPDGSNFTLKIRSTKLEDSAMYFCASSRTGNNNEQFFGPGTRLTVL.

This rearrangement joins TRBV28 to TRBJ1-5; 10 bases align to TRBD1. CDR1 and CDR2 (germline): MDHEN, SYDVKM. Unmatched junction bases numbered 7, after V lost 5 bases and J lost 6 bases. The CDR3 runs 15 residues. The CDR3 DNA sequence: TGTGCCAGCAGTCTGGGACAGGGGATCTCTCAGCCCCAGCATTTT. Protein sequence: CASSLGQGISQPQHF.

This clonotype was found a few times. CDR3 DNA sequence: TGCGCCAGCAGCGGGGCTTTAGGGGACGAAAAACTGTTTTTT. Amino acid sequence: CASSGALGDEKLFF. J is TRBJ1-4 and V is TRBV5-1; a weak D match, TRBD1 (5 bases). This CDR3 has 14 amino acids. Trimming cost V 4 bases and J 8 bases, with 15 bases left between them. CDR1 SGHRS and CDR2 YFSETQ come from the germline V gene.

In this sample, this clonotype turned up many times. The chain has TRBV7-9 and TRBJ2-1; D assignment may be TRBD1 or TRBD2 (6 bases each). The V gene's germline CDR1 is SEHNR and CDR2 FQNEAQ (reference sequence). The V end was cut by 7 bases, the J end by 8 bases, with 12 bases between. The CDR3 contains 12 residues. In DNA, the CDR3 is TGTGCCAGCACCCCCGGGGGCCATGAGCAGTTCTTC. Protein: CASTPGGHEQFF.

This clonotype has a handful of counts. The J gene is TRBJ1-1, the V gene TRBV10-3; D may be TRBD1 (5 bases). V lost 3 bases to trimming and J lost 1 base, with 21 bases between them. This CDR3 is built from 18 residues. Looked up from germline, CDR1 is ENHRY and CDR2 is SYGVKD. The CDR3 spells CAISDWLGGVRTNTEAFF. The CDR3 DNA reads TGTGCCATCAGTGATTGGCTTGGAGGGGTGAGGACGAACACTGAAGCTTTCTTT.

This clonotype was detected many times. V usage is TRBV6-1 and J usage is TRBJ2-3; D gene uncertain. Germline values: CDR1 MNHNS, CDR2 SASEGT. The CDR3 totals 14 residues. V dropped 6 bases and J dropped 3 bases, with 13 bases sitting between them. The CDR3 DNA reads TGTGCCAGCAGAAAACACGACCGGACAGATACGCAGTATTTT. Protein product: CASRKHDRTDTQYF.

This clonotype turned up a few times. This sequence joins TRBV28 and TRBJ1-6; weak D call: TRBD1 (6 bases). There are 13 residues in the CDR3. The V end lost 8 bases, the J end lost 11 bases, and 16 bases lay between the germline ends. Germline-derived CDR1 and CDR2 are MDHEN and SYDVKM. The CDR3, as DNA: TGTGCCAGCCTCGGGGGCATGTCGGCACCCCTCCACTTT. Encoded protein: CASLGGMSAPLHF.

This clonotype was recorded many times. V and J are TRBV2 and TRBJ2-3, with TRBD2 matching 13 bases. There are 16 residues in the CDR3. Per the germline V gene, CDR1 is SNHLY and CDR2 is FYNNEI. V dropped 6 bases and J dropped 7; count of bases not matched to a gene: 10. CDR3 residues: CASRGGTSGATYTQYF. The DNA of the CDR3 is TGTGCCAGCAGGGGGGGGACTAGCGGGGCGACCTATACGCAGTATTTT.

The rearrangement joins TRBV19 to TRBJ1-5, with D possibly TRBD1 on 5 matching bases. This CDR3 region has 16 residues. From germline, CDR1 is LNHDA and CDR2 SQIVND (reference sequence). V lost 3 bases and J lost 6, with 18 bases in between. The CDR3 nucleotides are TGTGCCAGTAGTATCTACCAGAGGGACCGTAGTCAGCCCCAGCATTTT. Translating gives CASSIYQRDRSQPQHF.

A few counts support this clonotype. The chain combines TRBV19 with TRBJ1-3; 7 bases fit TRBD1. Germline CDR1 LNHDA, CDR2 SQIVND (reference sequence). The CDR3 is made up of 17 amino acids. V dropped 7 bases and J dropped 0; count of bases not matched to a gene: 12. CDR3 bases: TGTGCCAGTACCCTCTCACAGGGGACTAACTCTGGAAACACCATATATTTT. The encoded protein is CASTLSQGTNSGNTIYF.

Concerning this clonotype: A clone one base away is much larger, so this may be a read error. The chain carries TRBV12-3 or TRBV12-4 and TRBJ2-7, with D possibly matching TRBD2 (6 bases). CDR3 length: 13 amino acids. The ends were cut back, 5 bases at V and 5 bases at J, with 13 bases in the middle. This CDR3 reads CASSESSSDEQYF. In DNA, the CDR3 is TGTGCCAGCAGTGAGTCGTCTAGCGACGAGCAGTACTTC.

In its sample, this clonotype was seen many times. The chain links TRBV24-1 to TRBJ2-1; D is possibly TRBD1 (6 bases). Germline V CDR1 and CDR2: KGHDR, SFDVKD. Between the trimmed V and J ends, which lost 4 bases and 8 bases, there was a span of 11 bases. CDR3 size: 13 residues. Here the CDR3 reads CATSDPGAYEQFF. CDR3 DNA: TGTGCCACCAGTGACCCAGGGGCCTATGAGCAGTTCTTC.